The clone carrying this T cell receptor beta chain has just a few counts. Antigen unknown. The time point was: week 35, safety follow-up. Vaccination comprised doses that each held 300 ug of mutant IDH1 20-mer peptide, plus topical imiquimod. The repertoire was sequenced with immunoSEQ multiplex PCR; TCRdb's copy has only in-frame clones and lacks some. The sample holds some 66,000 clones; approximately 80% are singletons and the top ten take 4% to 5%. Trimming removed 2 bases at V and 5 bases at J, with 6 bases between. This CDR3 has 11 residues. Germline V gives CDR1 SQVTM, CDR2 ANQGSEA. This entry belongs to a study of a mutant IDH1 vaccine in newly diagnosed glioma.

The material was PBMCs, obtained from a glioma patient whose treatment included an IDH1 peptide vaccine. The clonotype comes from a man between 25 and 39 years old with glioma. The chain links TRBV29-1 to TRBJ1-1; maybe TRBD1 (5 bases). CDR3 DNA: TGCAGCGTTGAATGGGGGACTGAAGCTTTCTTT. Residues: CSVEWGTEAFF.